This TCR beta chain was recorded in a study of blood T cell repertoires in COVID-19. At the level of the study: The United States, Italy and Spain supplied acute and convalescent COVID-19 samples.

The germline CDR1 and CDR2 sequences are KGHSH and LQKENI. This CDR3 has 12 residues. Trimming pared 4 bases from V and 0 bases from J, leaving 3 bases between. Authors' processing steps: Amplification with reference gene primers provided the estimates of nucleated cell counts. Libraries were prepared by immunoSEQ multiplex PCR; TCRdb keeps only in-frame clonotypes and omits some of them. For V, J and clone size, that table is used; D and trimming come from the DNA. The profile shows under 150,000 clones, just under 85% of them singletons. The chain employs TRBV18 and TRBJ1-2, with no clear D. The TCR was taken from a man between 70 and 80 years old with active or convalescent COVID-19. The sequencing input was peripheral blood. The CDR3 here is CASSRPNYGYTF. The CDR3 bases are TGTGCCAGCTCACGGCCTAACTATGGCTACACCTTC.